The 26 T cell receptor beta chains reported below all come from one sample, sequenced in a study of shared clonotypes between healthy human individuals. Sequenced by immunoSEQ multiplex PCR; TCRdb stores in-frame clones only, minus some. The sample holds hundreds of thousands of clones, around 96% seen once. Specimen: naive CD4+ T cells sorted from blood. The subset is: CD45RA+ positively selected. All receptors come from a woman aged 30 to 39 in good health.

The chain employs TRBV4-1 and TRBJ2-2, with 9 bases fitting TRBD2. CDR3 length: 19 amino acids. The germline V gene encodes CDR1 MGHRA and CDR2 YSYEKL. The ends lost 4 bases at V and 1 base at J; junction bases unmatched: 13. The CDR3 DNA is TGCGCCAGCAGCCTGCTGCGGCTAGCGGGGAAGGGGAACACCGGGGAGCTGTTTTTT. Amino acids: CASSLLRLAGKGNTGELFF.

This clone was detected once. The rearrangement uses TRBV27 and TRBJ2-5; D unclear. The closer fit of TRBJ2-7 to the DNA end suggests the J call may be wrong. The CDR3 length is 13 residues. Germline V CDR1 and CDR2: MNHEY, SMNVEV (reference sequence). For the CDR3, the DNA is TGTGCCAGCAGCTTGGGATTAAAGTACGAGCAGTACTTC. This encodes CASSLGLKYEQYF.

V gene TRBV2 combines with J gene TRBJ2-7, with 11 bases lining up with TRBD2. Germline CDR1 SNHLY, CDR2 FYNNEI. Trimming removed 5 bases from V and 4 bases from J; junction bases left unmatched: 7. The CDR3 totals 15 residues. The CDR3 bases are TGTGCCAGCAGTACTAGCGGGAGCTTTAGTTACGAGCAGTACTTC. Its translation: CASSTSGSFSYEQYF. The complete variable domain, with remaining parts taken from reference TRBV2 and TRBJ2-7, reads EPEVTQTPSHQVTQMGQEVILRCVPISNHLYFYWYRQILGQKVEFLVSFYNNEISEKSEIFDDQFSVERPDGSNFTLKIRSTKLEDSAMYFCASSTSGSFSYEQYFGPGTRLTVT.

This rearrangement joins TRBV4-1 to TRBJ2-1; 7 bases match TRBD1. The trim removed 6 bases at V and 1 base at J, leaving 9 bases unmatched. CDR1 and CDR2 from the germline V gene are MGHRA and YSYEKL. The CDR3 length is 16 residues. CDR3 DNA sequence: TGCGCCAGCAGGGAGTCCCCGGGACAGTCCTACAATGAGCAGTTCTTC. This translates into CASRESPGQSYNEQFF.

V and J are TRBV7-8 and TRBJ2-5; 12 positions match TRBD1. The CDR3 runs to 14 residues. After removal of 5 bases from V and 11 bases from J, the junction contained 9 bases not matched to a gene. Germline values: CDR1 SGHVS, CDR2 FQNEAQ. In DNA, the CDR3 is TGTGCCAGCAGCCCGGGACAGGGGGCTGAAGAGCAGTACTTC. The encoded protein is CASSPGQGAEEQYF.

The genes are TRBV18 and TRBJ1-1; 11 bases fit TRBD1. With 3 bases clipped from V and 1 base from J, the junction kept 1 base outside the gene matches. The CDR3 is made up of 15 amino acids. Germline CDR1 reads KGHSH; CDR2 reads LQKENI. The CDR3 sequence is CASSPDRGRNTEAFF. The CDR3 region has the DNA TGTGCCAGCTCACCGGACAGGGGGCGGAACACTGAAGCTTTCTTT.

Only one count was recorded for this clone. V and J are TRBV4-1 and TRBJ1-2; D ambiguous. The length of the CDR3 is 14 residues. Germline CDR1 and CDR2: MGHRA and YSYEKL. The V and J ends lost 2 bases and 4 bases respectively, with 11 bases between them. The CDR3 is CASSQPDKGYGYTF. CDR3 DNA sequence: TGCGCCAGCAGCCAACCTGACAAGGGCTATGGCTACACCTTC.

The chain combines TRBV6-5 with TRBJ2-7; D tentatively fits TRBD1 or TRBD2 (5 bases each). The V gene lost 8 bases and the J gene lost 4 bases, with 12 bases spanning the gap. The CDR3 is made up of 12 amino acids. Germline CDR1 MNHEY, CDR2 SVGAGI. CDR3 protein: CASRGEGYEQYF. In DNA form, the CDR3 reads TGTGCCAGCCGGGGCGAAGGGTACGAGCAGTACTTC.

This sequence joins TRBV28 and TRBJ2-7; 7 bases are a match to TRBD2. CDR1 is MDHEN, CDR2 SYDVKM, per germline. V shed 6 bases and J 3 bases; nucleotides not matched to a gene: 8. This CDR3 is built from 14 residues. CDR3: CASRGAGRGYEQYF. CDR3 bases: TGTGCCAGCAGGGGAGCGGGAAGGGGCTACGAGCAGTACTTC.

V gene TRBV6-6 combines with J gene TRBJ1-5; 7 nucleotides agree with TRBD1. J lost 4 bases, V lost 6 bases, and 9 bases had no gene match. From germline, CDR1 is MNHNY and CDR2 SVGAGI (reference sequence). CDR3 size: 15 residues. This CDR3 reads CASRRAGGSNQPQHF. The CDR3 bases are TGTGCCAGCAGGAGGGCAGGGGGATCAAATCAGCCCCAGCATTTT.

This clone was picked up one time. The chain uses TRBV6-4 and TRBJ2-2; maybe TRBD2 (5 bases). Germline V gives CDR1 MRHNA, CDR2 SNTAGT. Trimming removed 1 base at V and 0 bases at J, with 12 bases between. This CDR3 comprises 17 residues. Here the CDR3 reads CASSDLNGGTNTGELFF. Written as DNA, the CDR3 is TGTGCCAGCAGTGACTTGAACGGAGGTACGAACACCGGGGAGCTGTTTTTT.

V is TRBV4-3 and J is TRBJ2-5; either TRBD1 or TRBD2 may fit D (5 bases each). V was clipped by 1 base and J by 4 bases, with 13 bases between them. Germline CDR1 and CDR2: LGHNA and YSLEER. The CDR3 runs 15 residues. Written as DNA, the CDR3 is TGCGCCAGCAGCCAAGTTCCTGGGGCGGGAGAGACCCAGTACTTC. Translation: CASSQVPGAGETQYF.

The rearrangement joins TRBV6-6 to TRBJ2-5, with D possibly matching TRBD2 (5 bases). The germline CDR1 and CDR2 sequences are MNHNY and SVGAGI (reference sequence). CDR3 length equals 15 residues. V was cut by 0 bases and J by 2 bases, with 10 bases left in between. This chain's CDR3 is CASSYSLDLQETQYF. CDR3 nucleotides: TGTGCCAGCAGTTACTCTCTGGACTTACAAGAGACCCAGTACTTC.

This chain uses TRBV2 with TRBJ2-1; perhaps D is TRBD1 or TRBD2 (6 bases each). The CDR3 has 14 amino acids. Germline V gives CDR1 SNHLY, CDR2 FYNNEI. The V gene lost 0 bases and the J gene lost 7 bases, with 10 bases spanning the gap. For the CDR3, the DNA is TGTGCCAGCAGTGAAGCGGGGGGCGGAAATGAGCAGTTCTTC. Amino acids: CASSEAGGGNEQFF.

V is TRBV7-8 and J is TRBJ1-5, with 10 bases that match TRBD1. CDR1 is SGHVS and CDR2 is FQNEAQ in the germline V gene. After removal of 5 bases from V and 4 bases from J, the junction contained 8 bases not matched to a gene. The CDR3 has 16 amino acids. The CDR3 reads CASSDARDRGNQPQHF. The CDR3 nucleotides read TGTGCCAGCAGCGACGCCCGGGACAGGGGTAATCAGCCCCAGCATTTT.

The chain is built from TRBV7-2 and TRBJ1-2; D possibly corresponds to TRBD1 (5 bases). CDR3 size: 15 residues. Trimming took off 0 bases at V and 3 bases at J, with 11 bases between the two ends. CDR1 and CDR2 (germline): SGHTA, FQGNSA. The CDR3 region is CASSLAGARDYGYTF. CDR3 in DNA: TGTGCCAGCAGCTTAGCCGGGGCGCGAGACTATGGCTACACCTTC.

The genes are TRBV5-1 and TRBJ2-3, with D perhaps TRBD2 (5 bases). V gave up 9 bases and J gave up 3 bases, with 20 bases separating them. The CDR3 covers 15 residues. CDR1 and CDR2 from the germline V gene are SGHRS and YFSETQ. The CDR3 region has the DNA TGCGCCACGACTGCCCCGGGCCGGGGAACAGATACGCAGTATTTT. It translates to CATTAPGRGTDTQYF.

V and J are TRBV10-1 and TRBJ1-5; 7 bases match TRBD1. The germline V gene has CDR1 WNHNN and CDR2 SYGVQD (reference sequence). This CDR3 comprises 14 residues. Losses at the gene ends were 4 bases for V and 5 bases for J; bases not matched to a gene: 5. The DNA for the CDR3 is TGCGCCAGCAGTGCCGACAGGGATCATCAGCCCCAGCATTTT. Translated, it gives CASSADRDHQPQHF.

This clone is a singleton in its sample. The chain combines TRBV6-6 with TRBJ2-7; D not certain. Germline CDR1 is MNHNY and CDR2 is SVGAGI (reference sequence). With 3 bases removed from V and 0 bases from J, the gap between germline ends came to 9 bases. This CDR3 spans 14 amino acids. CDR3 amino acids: CASSYSSASYEQYF. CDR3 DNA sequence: TGTGCCAGCAGTTATAGCTCGGCCTCCTACGAGCAGTACTTC.

The CDR3 nucleotides read TGCGCCAGCAGCCCGACAGGGACCAACTATGGCTACACCTTC. Translating gives CASSPTGTNYGYTF. J is TRBJ1-2 and V is TRBV5-1; 7 bases are shared with TRBD1. J lost 2 bases, V lost 4 bases, and 5 bases had no gene match. Germline values: CDR1 SGHRS, CDR2 YFSETQ. The CDR3 consists of 14 residues.

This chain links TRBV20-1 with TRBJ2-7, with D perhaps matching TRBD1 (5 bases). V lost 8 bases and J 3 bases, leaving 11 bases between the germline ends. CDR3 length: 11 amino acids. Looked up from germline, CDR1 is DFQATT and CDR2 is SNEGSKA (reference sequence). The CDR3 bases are TGCAGTATGACAGAAATCTACGAGCAGTACTTC. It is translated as CSMTEIYEQYF.

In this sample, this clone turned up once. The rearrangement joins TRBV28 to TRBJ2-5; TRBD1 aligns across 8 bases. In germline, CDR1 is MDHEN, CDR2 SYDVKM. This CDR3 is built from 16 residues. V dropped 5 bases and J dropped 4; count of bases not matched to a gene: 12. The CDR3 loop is CASSPPQGGSGETQYF. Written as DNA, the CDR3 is TGTGCCAGCAGTCCGCCACAGGGGGGAAGTGGAGAGACCCAGTACTTC.

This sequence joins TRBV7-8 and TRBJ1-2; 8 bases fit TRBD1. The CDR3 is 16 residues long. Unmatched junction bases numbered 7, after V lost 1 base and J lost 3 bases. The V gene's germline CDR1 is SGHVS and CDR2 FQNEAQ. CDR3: CASSLGGQGAYYGYTF. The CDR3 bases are TGTGCCAGCAGCTTAGGGGGGCAGGGGGCGTACTATGGCTACACCTTC.

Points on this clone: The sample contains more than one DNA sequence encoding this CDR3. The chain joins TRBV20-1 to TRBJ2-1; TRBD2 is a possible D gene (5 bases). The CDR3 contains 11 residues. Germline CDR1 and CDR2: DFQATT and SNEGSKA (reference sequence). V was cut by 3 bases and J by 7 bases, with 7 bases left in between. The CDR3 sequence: CSASRGNEQFF. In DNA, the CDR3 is TGCAGTGCTAGTCGAGGGAATGAGCAGTTCTTC.

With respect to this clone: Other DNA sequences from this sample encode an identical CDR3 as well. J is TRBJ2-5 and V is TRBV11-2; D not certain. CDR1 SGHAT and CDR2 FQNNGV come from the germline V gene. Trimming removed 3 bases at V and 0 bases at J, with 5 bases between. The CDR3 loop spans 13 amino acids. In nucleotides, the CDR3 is TGTGCCAGCAGCTTGGCTAACCAAGAGACCCAGTACTTC. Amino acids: CASSLANQETQYF.

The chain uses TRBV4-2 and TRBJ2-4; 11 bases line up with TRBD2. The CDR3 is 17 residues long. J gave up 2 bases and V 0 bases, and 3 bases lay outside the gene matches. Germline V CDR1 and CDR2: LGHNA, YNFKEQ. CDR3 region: CASSQELAGDTKNIQYF. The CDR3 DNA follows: TGTGCCAGCAGCCAAGAACTAGCGGGAGACACCAAAAACATTCAGTACTTC.